The clone carrying this T cell receptor (beta chain) was seen a few times. Its antigen remains unknown. The data stem from a study of siplizumab effects on memory and regulatory T cells. Study conclusions and caveats: Proliferating Tregs' suppressive function in siplizumab cultures went unconfirmed. Treatment with siplizumab left mappable alloreactive CD4+ clones averaging roughly 70% Treg-derived, compared with over 25% in controls. Naive T cells seemed more diverse than memory cells; they also seemed major alloresponse contributors.

Germline V gene data show CDR1 as MNHEY and CDR2 as SVGAGI. The CDR3 has 14 residues. Between the trimmed V and J ends, which lost 6 bases and 7 bases, there was a span of 13 bases. Assay: immunoSEQ multiplex PCR; the TCRdb copy retains only in-frame clones and omits some. The sample has about 82,000 clones; about 87% are singletons. Sequenced material: Tregs sorted from blood. V and J are TRBV6-5 and TRBJ1-6; the D gene is possibly TRBD1 (6 bases). The receptor comes from a human donor in good health. This CDR3 is CASSPGTYNSPLHF. DNA of the CDR3: TGTGCCAGCAGCCCTGGGACATACAATTCACCCCTCCACTTT.